These 32 T cell receptor beta chains were sequenced from one sample in a study of cytomegalovirus exposure and HLA in healthy donors. 13 Jbeta primers and 60 Vbeta primers were used for the PCR. Sequencing used immunoSEQ multiplex PCR; TCRdb keeps in-frame clones, though not all of them. Of under 200,000 clones in the sample, roughly 70% were seen once. Specimen: PBMCs. These TCRs come from a middle-aged woman in good health and CMV-seropositive.

The rearrangement joins TRBV15 to TRBJ1-1, with D tentatively TRBD1 (5 bases). The CDR3 contains 17 residues. Trimming cost V 0 bases and J 1 base, with 15 bases left between them. Germline V gives CDR1 LNHNV, CDR2 YYDKDF (reference sequence). CDR3 protein: CATSRDGWGEQNTEAFF. The CDR3 DNA is TGTGCCACCAGCAGAGATGGGTGGGGGGAGCAGAACACTGAAGCTTTCTTT.

The chain employs TRBV27 and TRBJ2-7; weak D call: TRBD1 (6 bases). V dropped 6 bases and J dropped 1 base, with 10 bases sitting between them. The germline gives CDR1 MNHEY, CDR2 SMNVEV (reference sequence). CDR3 length: 13 residues. As DNA, the CDR3 is TGTGCCAGCAGCAGGGGACGATCCTACGAGCAGTACTTC. Residues: CASSRGRSYEQYF.

J is TRBJ2-7 and V is TRBV4-1, with D perhaps TRBD1 (6 bases). Trimming removed 0 bases from V and 8 bases from J, with 14 bases in between. Looked up from germline, CDR1 is MGHRA and CDR2 is YSYEKL. CDR3 size: 14 residues. The CDR3 reads CASSQDRGFGKQYF. Written as DNA, the CDR3 is TGCGCCAGCAGCCAAGATAGGGGGTTTGGGAAGCAGTACTTC.

The chain uses TRBV4-1 and TRBJ2-1; 9 nucleotides align to TRBD2. Trimming at V came to 4 bases and at J to 2 bases, leaving 3 bases not matched to a gene. This CDR3 has 15 residues. Germline-derived CDR1 and CDR2 are MGHRA and YSYEKL. CDR3 in amino acids: CASSRGGATYNEQFF. The CDR3 coding sequence is TGCGCCAGCAGCCGCGGGGGGGCCACCTACAATGAGCAGTTCTTC.

This chain connects TRBV20-1 to TRBJ2-7; D possibly corresponds to TRBD1 (6 bases). V lost 3 bases and J 5 bases, leaving 8 bases between the germline ends. The V gene's germline CDR1 is DFQATT and CDR2 SNEGSKA (reference sequence). The CDR3 runs 11 residues. CDR3 in amino acids: CSASPGDEQYF. In nucleotides, the CDR3 is TGCAGTGCTAGTCCAGGGGACGAGCAGTACTTC.

This clone was recorded once. The gene calls are TRBV6-5 and TRBJ1-1; 8 bases match TRBD1. Germline assignment: CDR1 MNHEY and CDR2 SVGAGI. Unmatched junction bases numbered 5, after V lost 7 bases and J lost 1 base. CDR3 size: 14 residues. CDR3 DNA: TGTGCCAGCACCAAAACAGGGGGGAACACTGAAGCTTTCTTT. It codes for CASTKTGGNTEAFF.

The chain combines TRBV19 with TRBJ1-1; 9 positions agree with TRBD1. CDR1 and CDR2 (germline): LNHDA, SQIVND (reference sequence). J was trimmed by 4 bases and V by 7 bases; bases with no gene match: 16. This CDR3 region has 17 residues. The CDR3 loop is CASKPGQGSSWLTEAFF. The CDR3, as DNA: TGTGCCAGTAAACCGGGACAGGGCTCGTCCTGGCTCACTGAAGCTTTCTTT.

This clone was seen a few times. V is TRBV29-1 and J is TRBJ1-5, with TRBD1 identical over 7 bases. Germline CDR1 is SQVTM and CDR2 is ANQGSEA. J was trimmed by 4 bases and V by 7 bases; bases with no gene match: 19. The CDR3 is 17 amino acids. For the CDR3, the DNA is TGCAGCGATACTATCTTTCCGGGACAGACAACAAATCAGCCCCAGCATTTT. Protein sequence: CSDTIFPGQTTNQPQHF.

The chain combines TRBV10-1 with TRBJ2-1, with D maybe TRBD2 (5 bases). The CDR3 spans 14 residues. The germline CDR1 and CDR2 sequences are WNHNN and SYGVQD (reference sequence). Trimming stripped 2 bases from V and 9 bases from J, with 14 bases between. In DNA form, the CDR3 reads TGCGCCAGCAGTGAGATCTTCGACGGAGGTGAGCAGTTCTTC. Protein: CASSEIFDGGEQFF.

The gene calls are TRBV4-3 and TRBJ1-4; D ambiguous. V dropped 4 bases and J dropped 4 bases, with 13 bases sitting between them. Germline-derived CDR1 and CDR2 are LGHNA and YSLEER. The CDR3 extends over 15 amino acids. CDR3 nucleotides: TGCGCCAGCAGCCCAGGTGCAGGCGATAATGAAAAACTGTTTTTT. Its translation is CASSPGAGDNEKLFF.

The rearrangement joins TRBV4-1 to TRBJ1-1, with D possibly TRBD1 on 5 matching bases. Looked up from germline, CDR1 is MGHRA and CDR2 is YSYEKL. V gave up 0 bases and J gave up 6 bases, with 14 bases separating them. The CDR3 spans 15 residues. The CDR3 DNA sequence: TGCGCCAGCAGCCAAGATCGAGTACAGGTCCCTGAAGCTTTCTTT. This encodes CASSQDRVQVPEAFF.

The genes are TRBV5-6 and TRBJ2-7, with 9 bases identical to TRBD1. V trimming: 4 bases; J trimming: 4 bases; junction bases outside the gene matches: 6. The germline CDR1 and CDR2 sequences are SGHDT and YYEEEE. The CDR3 runs to 14 residues. The CDR3: CASSTGDRVYEQYF. DNA of the CDR3: TGTGCCAGCAGCACAGGGGACAGGGTGTACGAGCAGTACTTC.

In its sample, this clone was seen a few times. V gene TRBV9 combines with J gene TRBJ2-3; 7 nucleotides match TRBD2. With 3 bases clipped from V and 2 bases from J, the junction kept 12 bases outside the gene matches. Germline V CDR1 and CDR2: SGDLS, YYNGEE. CDR3 length: 17 amino acids. The DNA of the CDR3 is TGTGCCAGCAGCGGACCGGCTAGCGGTCCCTACACAGATACGCAGTATTTT. Its translation is CASSGPASGPYTDTQYF.

This clone was seen only a few times. V usage is TRBV18 and J usage is TRBJ2-7, with 10 bases lining up with TRBD1. CDR3 length: 14 amino acids. The germline gives CDR1 KGHSH, CDR2 LQKENI. J was trimmed by 4 bases and V by 3 bases; bases with no gene match: 3. The CDR3, as DNA: TGTGCCAGCTCACCGGGACAGGGGCGGTACGAGCAGTACTTC. It specifies CASSPGQGRYEQYF.

Only a few counts were recorded for this clone. The gene calls are TRBV5-1 and TRBJ1-3; D unclear. This CDR3 contains 14 residues. The germline CDR1 and CDR2 sequences are SGHRS and YFSETQ. V was clipped by 4 bases and J by 0 bases, with 8 bases between them. CDR3 sequence reads: CASSPGNSGNTIYF. CDR3 DNA: TGCGCCAGCAGCCCGGGGAACTCTGGAAACACCATATATTTT.

The J gene is TRBJ1-5, the V gene TRBV7-8; TRBD1 agrees at 8 bases. CDR1 is SGHVS and CDR2 is FQNEAQ in the germline V gene. The CDR3 has 14 amino acids. V lost 5 bases and J lost 5; bases outside the gene matches: 5. Here the CDR3 DNA reads TGTGCCAGCAGCCCCCAGACAGGGGATCAGCCCCAGCATTTT. Amino acid sequence: CASSPQTGDQPQHF.

The V call is TRBV29-1, the J call TRBJ2-7, with D possibly TRBD1 on 6 matching bases. CDR1 and CDR2 from the germline V gene are SQVTM and ANQGSEA. This CDR3 contains 12 residues. V was shortened by 5 bases and J by 3 bases, with 11 bases between the two germline ends. The chain's CDR3 is CSVTDRIYEQYF. DNA for the CDR3: TGCAGCGTTACTGACAGGATCTACGAGCAGTACTTC.

Details on this clone: Germline is not matched at one junction end, which may reflect a read error. This chain uses TRBV6-5 with TRBJ1-2; 7 bases are shared with TRBD1. The germline V gene has CDR1 MNHEY and CDR2 SVGAGI. The CDR3 has 15 residues. DNA of the CDR3: TGTGCCAGCAGTCCTCGGACAGGAGAGGGCTATGGCTACCCCTTC. As protein: CASSPRTGEGYGYPF.

The CDR3 is CASSRGGGLYEQYF. The DNA for the CDR3 is TGTGCCAGCAGCCGAGGGGGGGGGCTTTACGAGCAGTACTTC. The rearrangement links TRBV9 to TRBJ2-7, with D tentatively TRBD2 (7 bases). The CDR3 sequence is 14 residues long. V was pared by 4 bases and J by 4 bases, with 15 bases between. CDR1 SGDLS and CDR2 YYNGEE come from the germline V gene.

This clone was detected only once. The rearrangement uses TRBV19 and TRBJ1-1; 8 bases match TRBD1. Germline assignment: CDR1 LNHDA and CDR2 SQIVND (reference sequence). The CDR3 has 14 residues. V lost 6 bases and J lost 4; bases outside the gene matches: 7. CDR3 in amino acids: CASRPGGEGTEAFF. The CDR3, as DNA: TGTGCCAGTAGACCAGGGGGCGAGGGCACTGAAGCTTTCTTT.

The CDR3 bases are TGTGCCAGCAGCTTAGATCAGGGCAGCTTTCAGCCCCAGCATTTT. Its protein is CASSLDQGSFQPQHF. The rearrangement links TRBV7-2 to TRBJ1-5, with a possible D match to TRBD1 (5 bases). The V end lost 1 base, the J end lost 6 bases, and 13 bases lay between the germline ends. The germline V gene has CDR1 SGHTA and CDR2 FQGNSA. This CDR3 has 15 residues.

J is TRBJ2-5 and V is TRBV28; perhaps TRBD1 as D (6 bases). V was cut by 6 bases and J by 3 bases, with 23 bases left in between. This CDR3 spans 17 amino acids. The germline gives CDR1 MDHEN, CDR2 SYDVKM. The CDR3 DNA reads as TGTGCCAGCAGCCCTACCCTCCCGCGAGAGGGGGAAGAGACCCAGTACTTC. This translates into CASSPTLPREGEETQYF. Full variable domain (missing parts from reference TRBV28 and TRBJ2-5): DVKVTQSSRYLVKRTGEKVFLECVQDMDHENMFWYRQDPGLGLRLIYFSYDVKMKEKGDIPEGYSVSREKKERFSLILESASTNQTSMYLCASSPTLPREGEETQYFGPGTRLLVL.

This clone has a handful of counts. The chain has TRBV5-1 and TRBJ2-7; 11 bases line up with TRBD1. Trimming at V came to 4 bases and at J to 1 base, leaving 4 bases not matched to a gene. Per germline, CDR1 SGHRS and CDR2 YFSETQ. CDR3 size: 15 residues. DNA of the CDR3: TGCGCCAGCAGCCGGACAGGGGGCGAGTCCTACGAGCAGTACTTC. It translates to CASSRTGGESYEQYF.

The CDR3 DNA is TGTGCCAGCAGTTACTCAGGGGTCTCCACCTACGAGCAGTACTTC. Residues: CASSYSGVSTYEQYF. The V and J genes are TRBV6-6 and TRBJ2-5; a possible D gene is TRBD1 (5 bases). The J call may be faulty, since TRBJ2-7 better matches the DNA end. Germline V gene sequence: CDR1 MNHNY, CDR2 SVGAGI (reference sequence). CDR3 length: 15 amino acids.

This clone was picked up a small number of times. The chain joins TRBV11-2 to TRBJ1-1; D might be TRBD1 (5 bases). Deletions cut 5 bases from V and 1 base from J, with 11 bases between. The CDR3 runs to 14 residues. CDR1 is SGHAT and CDR2 is FQNNGV in the germline V gene. CDR3 loop: CASSPRQGNTEAFF. The CDR3 DNA reads as TGTGCCAGCAGCCCTAGGCAGGGGAACACTGAAGCTTTCTTT.

The chain combines TRBV18 with TRBJ2-1; TRBD2 is a possible D gene (5 bases). Germline V gives CDR1 KGHSH, CDR2 LQKENI. This CDR3 spans 15 amino acids. The V gene lost 2 bases and the J gene lost 2 bases, with 10 bases spanning the gap. In DNA, the CDR3 is TGTGCCAGCTCACCATCTCTAGCAACCTACAATGAGCAGTTCTTC. Amino acid sequence: CASSPSLATYNEQFF.

The chain uses TRBV5-1 and TRBJ2-2; tentatively, D is TRBD1 (6 bases). Trimming left V 1 base short and J 0 bases short, with 10 bases between. This CDR3 has 16 residues. In germline, CDR1 is SGHRS, CDR2 YFSETQ. The CDR3 reads CASSLLGAANTGELFF. CDR3 coding DNA: TGCGCCAGCAGCTTGTTGGGGGCGGCGAACACCGGGGAGCTGTTTTTT.

The V call is TRBV23-1, the J call TRBJ1-2; D unresolved. TRBV23-1 is marked as an open reading frame, function uncertain. This CDR3 is 12 amino acids long. V gave up 9 bases and J gave up 8 bases, with 16 bases separating them. This chain's CDR3 is CASQRAGPGYTF. In nucleotides, the CDR3 is TGCGCCAGTCAGCGGGCAGGCCCCGGCTACACCTTC.

The chain links TRBV2 to TRBJ1-3, with a possible D match to TRBD1 (6 bases). The CDR3 length is 14 residues. V lost 5 bases, J lost 1 base, and 9 bases lay in between. Germline CDR1 SNHLY, CDR2 FYNNEI. This chain's CDR3 is CASSRRGSGNTIYF. The CDR3 DNA follows: TGTGCCAGCAGTCGCAGGGGATCTGGAAACACCATATATTTT.

The CDR3 DNA follows: TGTGCCAGCAGCTTAAGTCGGGACAGCATCAATGGCTACACCTTC. Protein sequence: CASSLSRDSINGYTF. The rearrangement links TRBV7-3 to TRBJ1-2, with 7 bases identical to TRBD1. V shed 1 base, J shed 6 bases, and the junction held 8 bases outside the gene matches. This CDR3 region has 15 residues. Per germline, CDR1 SGHTA and CDR2 FQGTGA.

This clone appeared a few times. This sequence joins TRBV7-2 and TRBJ2-1; D gene unclear. V lost 5 bases, J lost 4 bases, and 9 bases lay in between. The CDR3 covers 13 residues. Looked up from germline, CDR1 is SGHTA and CDR2 is FQGNSA. CDR3 nucleotide sequence: TGTGCCAGCAGCGATACACCTTACAATGAGCAGTTCTTC. Protein product: CASSDTPYNEQFF.

The chain uses TRBV19 and TRBJ1-1, with 8 positions matching TRBD1. The CDR3 is made up of 16 amino acids. Germline CDR1 reads LNHDA; CDR2 reads SQIVND (reference sequence). V was clipped by 3 bases and J by 0 bases; unmatched bases: 6. CDR3 sequence reads: CASSIQGAGMNTEAFF. Here the CDR3 DNA reads TGTGCCAGTAGTATTCAGGGGGCGGGAATGAACACTGAAGCTTTCTTT.